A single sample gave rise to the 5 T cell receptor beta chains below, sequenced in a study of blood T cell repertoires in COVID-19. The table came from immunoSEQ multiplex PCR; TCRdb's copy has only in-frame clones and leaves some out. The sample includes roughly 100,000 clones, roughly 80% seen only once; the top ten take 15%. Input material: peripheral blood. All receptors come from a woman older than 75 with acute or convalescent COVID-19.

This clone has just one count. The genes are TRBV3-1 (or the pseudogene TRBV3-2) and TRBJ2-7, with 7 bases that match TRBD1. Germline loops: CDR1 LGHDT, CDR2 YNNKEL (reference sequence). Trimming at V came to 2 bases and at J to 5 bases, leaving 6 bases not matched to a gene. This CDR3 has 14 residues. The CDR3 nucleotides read TGTGCCAGCAGCCAATATGTGACAGGGAACGAGCAGTACTTC. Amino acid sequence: CASSQYVTGNEQYF.

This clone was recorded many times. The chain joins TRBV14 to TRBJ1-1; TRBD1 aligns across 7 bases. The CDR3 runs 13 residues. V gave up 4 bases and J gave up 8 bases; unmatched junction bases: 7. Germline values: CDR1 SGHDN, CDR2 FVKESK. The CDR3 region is CASSPLMTGEAFF. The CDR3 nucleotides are TGTGCCAGCAGCCCCTTAATGACAGGGGAAGCTTTCTTT.

CDR3 in DNA: TGTGCCAGCAGCTTAGATGGAGCAGGGGGCGCGGGCACTGAAGCTTTCTTT. Its protein product is CASSLDGAGGAGTEAFF. The genes are TRBV11-2 and TRBJ1-1, with 8 bases matching TRBD1. The CDR3 sequence is 17 residues long. Trimming cost V 0 bases and J 4 bases; bases outside gene matches: 10. Per the germline V gene, CDR1 is SGHAT and CDR2 is FQNNGV. The variable domain in full, with the rest retrieved from reference TRBV11-2 and TRBJ1-1, is EAGVAQSPRYKIIEKRQSVAFWCNPISGHATLYWYQQILGQGPKLLIQFQNNGVVDDSQLPKDRFSAERLKGVDSTLKIQPAKLEDSAVYLCASSLDGAGGAGTEAFFGQGTRLTVV.

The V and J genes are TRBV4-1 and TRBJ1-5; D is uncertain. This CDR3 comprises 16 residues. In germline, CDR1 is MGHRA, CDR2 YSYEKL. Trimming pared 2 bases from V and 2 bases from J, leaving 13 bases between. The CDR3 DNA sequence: TGCGCCAGCAGCCAACGGGGTCAAGCGGGCAATCAGCCCCAGCATTTT. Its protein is CASSQRGQAGNQPQHF.

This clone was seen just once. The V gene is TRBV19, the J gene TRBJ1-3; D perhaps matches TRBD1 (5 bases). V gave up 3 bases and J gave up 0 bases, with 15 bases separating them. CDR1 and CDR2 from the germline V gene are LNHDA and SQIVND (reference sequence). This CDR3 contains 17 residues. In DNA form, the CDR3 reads TGTGCCAGTAGTATCCCCAAAACAGGCTACTCTGGAAACACCATATATTTT. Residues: CASSIPKTGYSGNTIYF.